This T cell receptor (beta chain) was retrieved from a study of T cells after yellow fever vaccination. This CDR3 has 15 amino acids. Germline CDR1 is LNHDA and CDR2 is SQIVND (reference sequence). V was shortened by 5 bases and J by 3 bases, with 14 bases between the two germline ends. TCRdb reprocessed the 5' RACE reads via MiXCR and lists one record per CDR3 protein. The sample lists around 310,000 distinct CDR3 sequences, 3% to 4.5% occurring once. The sequence derives from a man aged 18 to 30 who received the YFV17D yellow fever vaccine. Sample: PBMCs, taken 5 days after the yellow fever booster vaccination. V and J are TRBV19 and TRBJ2-1; D not resolved. The CDR3 DNA sequence: TGTGCCAGTAGTTTTGCGGAACTCGTCTACAATGAGCAGTTCTTC. Translated: CASSFAELVYNEQFF.